This T cell receptor (beta chain) was identified during a study of T cell repertoires in cytomegalovirus infection. MiXCR, applied by TCRdb to the reads, yields one record per CDR3 protein. In the table there are about 130,000 distinct CDR3 sequences, almost 9% of which are singletons. The table lists this clonotype with many counts. The V gene lost 0 bases and the J gene lost 2 bases, with 19 bases spanning the gap. There are 19 residues in the CDR3. Germline V CDR1 and CDR2: LNHNV, YYDKDF (reference sequence). The receptor was derived from a human donor in good health (CMV status not recorded). Some clones in this sample may be carry-over from other donors' samples. Specimen: PBMCs. The chain couples TRBV15 to TRBJ2-2; a weak D match, TRBD2 (6 bases). The CDR3 is CATSRDQGLHRVNTGELFF. For the CDR3, the DNA is TGTGCCACCAGCAGAGATCAAGGACTACATAGGGTAAACACCGGGGAGCTGTTTTTT. The complete variable domain, with remaining parts taken from reference TRBV15 and TRBJ2-2, reads DAMVIQNPRYQVTQFGKPVTLSCSQTLNHNVMYWYQQKSSQAPKLLFHYYDKDFNNEADTPDNFQSRRPNTSFCFLDIRSPGLGDTAMYLCATSRDQGLHRVNTGELFFGEGSRLTVL.